This TCR beta chain emerged from a study of blood T cell repertoires in COVID-19. This CDR3 contains 12 residues. Produced via immunoSEQ multiplex PCR; TCRdb's table is partial and in-frame only. The sample lists some 180,000 clones, approximately 79% occurring once. This TCR came from a woman aged 70-85 years in a cohort exposed to, infected with or recovered from COVID-19 (not recorded which). The sequencing input was PBMCs or T cells enriched from blood (not recorded which). The genes are TRBV12-2 and TRBJ2-7; the table's TRBD2 call for D was not verified on the DNA. TRBV12-2 represents a pseudogene. CDR3 coding DNA: TGTGCAAGTCGCTTAGTTCTCGGCGAGCAGTACTTC. Amino acids: CASRLVLGEQYF.